A selection of T cell receptor beta chains follows, all from one sample in a study of T cell changes during pregnancy in multiple sclerosis. The method was immunoSEQ multiplex PCR; TCRdb's version includes in-frame clones alone and lacks a portion of them. This table holds 65,000 to 85,000 clones, approximately 90% found once. The material sequenced was CD4+ T cells from peripheral blood mononuclear cells, taken before pregnancy. The receptors derive from a female donor with multiple sclerosis, enrolled in a pregnancy study. Each CDR3 is given with its conserved first and last residue. A D gene is named only where the DNA matches it firmly. Clone size is given for some rows only: seen once, a few or many times, or a class if the clone is expanded.

D	size	V	J	DNA	CDR3
.	.	TRBV30	TRBJ2-1	TGTGCCTGGAGTGTAGGGCTAGCGAACAATGAGCAGTTCTTC	CAWSVGLANNEQFF
TRBD1	.	TRBV7-3	TRBJ2-7	TGTGCCAGCAGCCTTTCCGGGACAGGGGCCTACGAGCAGTACTTC	CASSLSGTGAYEQYF
TRBD1	.	TRBV4-1	TRBJ2-7	TGCGCCAGCAGCCAACCGGACAGGGGAGGTGGGGAGCAGTACTTC	CASSQPDRGGGEQYF
.	.	TRBV5-1	TRBJ2-3	TGCGCCAGCAGCCTACAGGGGGGGGCAGATACGCAGTATTTT	CASSLQGGADTQYF
TRBD1	.	TRBV5-4	TRBJ1-4	TGTGCCAGCAGCCGAACCGGGACAGCTCTGGGGGGTGAAAAACTGTTTTTT	CASSRTGTALGGEKLFF
.	.	TRBV9	TRBJ1-1	TGTGCCAGCAGCCTAACAACAGGGAGAACTGAAGCTTTCTTT	CASSLTTGRTEAFF
TRBD1	.	TRBV5-1	TRBJ2-6	TGCGCCAGCAGCTTAGACAGGGATTGGGCTGGGGCCAACGTCCTGACTTTC	CASSLDRDWAGANVLTF
.	.	TRBV19	TRBJ1-3	TGTGCCAGTAGTATAGAGAGCTCTGGAAACACCATATATTTT	CASSIESSGNTIYF
TRBD1	.	TRBV6-5	TRBJ1-2	TGTGCCAGCAGTTTTACAGGGGACTATGGCTACACCTTC	CASSFTGDYGYTF
TRBD1	.	TRBV11-3	TRBJ2-7	TGTGCCAGCAGAAAAACAGGGGGTCCTACCTACGAGCAGTACTTC	CASRKTGGPTYEQYF
TRBD1	.	TRBV9	TRBJ1-2	TGTGCCAGCAGCTTAAACCGGGACAGGGCTGGCTACACCTTC	CASSLNRDRAGYTF
.	once	TRBV15	TRBJ2-1	TGTGCCACCAGCGGACGGGGAGTGGGCCCGGAGTTCTTC	CATSGRGVGPEFF
TRBD2	.	TRBV2	TRBJ2-1	TGTGCCAGCAGGCGCGAGCGGGGGACCGACTACAATGAGCAGTTCTTC	CASRRERGTDYNEQFF
TRBD1	.	TRBV7-8	TRBJ2-5	TGTGCCAGCAGCTCCGGGACAGGGTTCCAAGAGACCCAGTACTTC	CASSSGTGFQETQYF
.	.	TRBV19	TRBJ2-7	TGTGCCAGTAGTATGCCAGGGTTCCCCTACGAGCAGTACTTC	CASSMPGFPYEQYF
TRBD1	.	TRBV4-1	TRBJ1-6	TGCGCCAGCAGCCTCGCAGGGGGCAGGAATTCACCCCTCCACTTT	CASSLAGGRNSPLHF
.	.	TRBV18	TRBJ1-4	TGTGCCAGCTCACCACAGGGGGAAAAACTGTTTTTT	CASSPQGEKLFF
.	.	TRBV7-3	TRBJ2-5	TGTGCCAGCAGCTTAATGGGTCCGGGGGAGACCCAGTACTTC	CASSLMGPGETQYF
.	.	TRBV5-8	TRBJ2-3	TGTGCCAGCAGCTCCGTTCTCAGCACAGATACGCAGTATTTT	CASSSVLSTDTQYF
.	.	TRBV19	TRBJ1-5	TGTGCCAGTAGATCAGGGTCCAGTCAGCCCCAGCATTTT	CASRSGSSQPQHF
.	.	TRBV5-1	TRBJ1-4	TGCGCCAGCAGCTTAACAACAGGGAATGAAAAACTGTTTTTT	CASSLTTGNEKLFF
.	.	TRBV10-3	TRBJ1-1	TGTGCCATCAGAAGTCAGGGGAACACTGAAGCTTTCTTT	CAIRSQGNTEAFF